The 23 T cell receptor beta chains presented below share a single source sample, sequenced in a study of vaccination effects on CD4 cells after COVID-19. Prior to sequencing, the ViraFEST assay stimulated PBMC with viral peptide pools, which expanded the antigen-specific CD4+ T cells. Once cultured for about 9 days, the cells underwent separation to obtain CD4+ T cells. Each participant was given two doses of one vaccine (BNT162b2 or mRNA-1273). These receptors' targets are unknown. Libraries were prepared by immunoSEQ multiplex PCR; TCRdb keeps only in-frame clonotypes and omits some of them. The top ten hold 0.85% to 1% of the sample, which has about 66,000 clones, roughly 79% seen once. Sample: CD4+ T cells from PBMCs cultured with HCoV-OC43 spike peptides, taken after COVID-19 vaccination. The subset is: HCoV-OC43 spike overlapping peptide pool stimulation. Receptors originate from a human donor who received a COVID-19 vaccine.

The CDR3 protein is CAWSSTTAGTDTQYF. CDR3 DNA: TGTGCCTGGAGTTCAACTACGGCGGGCACAGATACGCAGTATTTT. The chain links TRBV30 to TRBJ2-3; D gene unclear. CDR3 size: 15 residues. The V gene's germline CDR1 is GTSNPN and CDR2 SVGIG (reference sequence). Trimming cost V 2 bases and J 1 base, with 13 bases left between them. Filled out from reference TRBV30 and TRBJ2-3, the complete variable domain reads SQTIHQWPATLVQPVGSPLSLECTVEGTSNPNLYWYRQAAGRGLQLLFYSVGIGQISSEVPQNLSASRPQDRQFILSSKKLLLSDSGFYLCAWSSTTAGTDTQYFGPGTRLTVL.

This chain's CDR3 is CSASNPGLGGTGELFF. The CDR3 nucleotides are TGCAGTGCTAGTAATCCAGGACTAGGGGGCACCGGGGAGCTGTTTTTT. The chain employs TRBV20-1 and TRBJ2-2; tentatively, D is TRBD2 (7 bases). Germline V gives CDR1 DFQATT, CDR2 SNEGSKA (reference sequence). The CDR3 has 16 amino acids. V gave up 3 bases and J gave up 4 bases, with 18 bases separating them.

This clone was picked up a small number of times. This chain joins TRBV27 and TRBJ1-6; D unresolved. Germline-derived CDR1 and CDR2 are MNHEY and SMNVEV (reference sequence). The CDR3 is 13 amino acids. V lost 8 bases and J lost 7, with 12 bases in between. The CDR3 loop is CASRGVSNSPLHF. The CDR3 DNA is TGTGCCAGCCGTGGGGTGTCCAATTCACCCCTCCACTTT.

This clone was observed a single time. The gene calls are TRBV10-2 and TRBJ2-7; D is tentatively TRBD1 or TRBD2 (7 bases each). V was cut by 5 bases and J by 4 bases, with 12 bases left in between. CDR1 is WSHSY, CDR2 SAAADI, per germline. The CDR3 spans 13 residues. The CDR3 DNA sequence: TGCGCCAGCAGTCGGCAGGGGGGGTACGAGCAGTACGTC. Its protein product is CASSRQGGYEQYV.

The chain uses TRBV9 and TRBJ2-3, with D uncertain. V lost 0 bases and J 8 bases, leaving 13 bases between the germline ends. The CDR3 runs to 14 residues. Germline CDR1 and CDR2: SGDLS and YYNGEE. CDR3 sequence: CASSVAGRSGTQYF. CDR3 coding DNA: TGTGCCAGCAGCGTAGCGGGTCGATCAGGTACGCAGTATTTT.

The chain is built from TRBV12-3 or TRBV12-4 and TRBJ1-1; D not certain. The germline V and J ends were trimmed by 7 bases and 8 bases, with 17 bases remaining between them. This CDR3 contains 13 residues. The CDR3 region is CASTLTGIYEAFF. The CDR3 DNA reads TGTGCCAGCACCCTTACGGGGATATACGAAGCTTTCTTT.

The chain recombines TRBV29-1 with TRBJ2-5, with 8 bases lining up with TRBD2. Germline CDR1 is SQVTM and CDR2 is ANQGSEA. Trimming removed 3 bases from V and 5 bases from J; junction bases left unmatched: 5. CDR3 length equals 13 residues. The CDR3 protein is CSVDQTGGETQYF. The CDR3 DNA reads TGCAGCGTTGATCAGACGGGGGGGGAGACCCAGTACTTC.

The chain has TRBV7-2 and TRBJ2-2; TRBD1 matches 7 bases. This CDR3 has 13 amino acids. Trimming at V came to 5 bases and at J to 6 bases, leaving 3 bases not matched to a gene. Germline CDR1 is SGHTA and CDR2 is FQGNSA. The CDR3 bases are TGTGCCAGCAGCCCGGGACAGTCCGGGGAGCTGTTTTTT. Its protein is CASSPGQSGELFF. Looking up the rest from reference TRBV7-2 and TRBJ2-2 gives the full variable domain: GAGVSQSPSNKVTEKGKDVELRCDPISGHTALYWYRQSLGQGLEFLIYFQGNSAPDKSGLPSDRFSAERTGGSVSTLTIQRTQQEDSAVYLCASSPGQSGELFFGEGSRLTVL.

The V gene is TRBV4-3, the J gene TRBJ1-6, with 8 bases identical to TRBD1. The CDR3 length is 16 residues. Per the germline V gene, CDR1 is LGHNA and CDR2 is YSLEER. V dropped 0 bases and J dropped 9; count of bases not matched to a gene: 7. The CDR3 spells CASSQDPGGAVSPLHF. DNA for the CDR3: TGCGCCAGCAGCCAAGATCCAGGGGGCGCCGTTTCACCCCTCCACTTT.

The table lists this clone with a few counts. The chain has TRBV7-8 and TRBJ1-4, with D maybe TRBD1 (5 bases). The CDR3 has 13 amino acids. Germline lookup yields CDR1 SGHVS and CDR2 FQNEAQ. V was shortened by 3 bases and J by 8 bases, with 10 bases between the two germline ends. The CDR3 nucleotides are TGTGCCAGCAGCTTCGGGCGGGGGGAAAAACTGTTTTTT. Its protein product is CASSFGRGEKLFF.

The genes are TRBV19 and TRBJ2-5; D is perhaps TRBD2 (5 bases). This CDR3 region has 15 residues. Germline loops: CDR1 LNHDA, CDR2 SQIVND (reference sequence). Trimming stripped 7 bases from V and 4 bases from J, with 19 bases between. The CDR3 region is CASTLSSGVRETQYF. The CDR3 region has the DNA TGTGCCAGTACTCTCTCGTCCGGGGTACGAGAGACCCAGTACTTC.

The chain has TRBV10-3 and TRBJ2-2; 7 bases fit TRBD1. The CDR3 runs to 15 residues. With V trimmed by 2 bases and J by 3 bases, 3 bases remained unmatched. Looked up from germline, CDR1 is ENHRY and CDR2 is SYGVKD. The CDR3 protein is CAISELQGDTGELFF. In DNA, the CDR3 is TGTGCCATCAGTGAGCTTCAGGGGGACACCGGGGAGCTGTTTTTT.

The genes are TRBV11-2 and TRBJ2-7; D unclear. This CDR3 has 15 amino acids. Trimming stripped 5 bases from V and 2 bases from J, with 16 bases between. Germline V gene sequence: CDR1 SGHAT, CDR2 FQNNGV. The CDR3 DNA follows: TGTGCCAGCAGCCTTGAACCGATACCAACCTACGAGCAGTACGTC. Translation gives CASSLEPIPTYEQYV.

V is TRBV5-1 and J is TRBJ2-3, with 10 bases that match TRBD2. This CDR3 is 16 amino acids long. V was pared by 4 bases and J by 0 bases, with 5 bases of the junction left unmatched. Per the germline V gene, CDR1 is SGHRS and CDR2 is YFSETQ. Here the CDR3 DNA reads TGCGCCAGCAGCAACATACTAGCGGGGAGCACAGATACGCAGTATTTT. It is translated as CASSNILAGSTDTQYF. Full variable domain (rest looked up from reference TRBV5-1 and TRBJ2-3): KAGVTQTPRYLIKTRGQQVTLSCSPISGHRSVSWYQQTPGQGLQFLFEYFSETQRNKGNFPGRFSGRQFSNSRSEMNVSTLELGDSALYLCASSNILAGSTDTQYFGPGTRLTVL.

The chain employs TRBV12-3 or TRBV12-4 and TRBJ1-5; D is ambiguous. The CDR3 covers 12 residues. V shed 9 bases and J shed 5 bases, with 11 bases lying between them. The DNA for the CDR3 is TGTGCCAGTCAGCTAGGGTATCAGCCCCAGCATTTT. It specifies CASQLGYQPQHF.

The V and J genes are TRBV4-1 and TRBJ1-2, with D maybe TRBD1 (6 bases). CDR3 length: 15 residues. Trimming removed 2 bases from V and 1 base from J, with 11 bases in between. Per the germline V gene, CDR1 is MGHRA and CDR2 is YSYEKL. The chain's CDR3 is CASSQTRTDNYGYTF. In DNA, the CDR3 is TGCGCCAGCAGCCAAACAAGGACAGATAACTATGGCTACACCTTC.

The chain couples TRBV9 to TRBJ2-4, with 11 nucleotides matching TRBD1. Per germline, CDR1 SGDLS and CDR2 YYNGEE. Unmatched junction bases numbered 12, after V lost 4 bases and J lost 0 bases. The CDR3 runs to 19 residues. DNA of the CDR3: TGTGCCAGCAGCACCCGCGGACAGGGGGCAGATCAAGCCAAAAACATTCAGTACTTC. This sequence encodes CASSTRGQGADQAKNIQYF.

The V gene is TRBV18, the J gene TRBJ1-2, with D uncertain. Germline CDR1 and CDR2: KGHSH and LQKENI. Trimming left V 6 bases short and J 8 bases short, with 13 bases between. The CDR3 loop spans 12 amino acids. CDR3 bases: TGTGCCAGCTCCCCCGGGGAGGCGGGCTACACCTTC. Amino acids: CASSPGEAGYTF.

This rearrangement joins TRBV18 to TRBJ1-3; possible D gene TRBD1, 5 bases. This CDR3 contains 16 residues. Looked up from germline, CDR1 is KGHSH and CDR2 is LQKENI. Between the trimmed V and J ends, which lost 3 bases and 0 bases, there was a span of 12 bases. The CDR3 coding sequence is TGTGCCAGCTCACCCGGCAGGGTGAACTCTGGAAACACCATATATTTT. This encodes CASSPGRVNSGNTIYF.

This clone was counted once. The rearrangement links TRBV6-1 to TRBJ1-2, with D perhaps TRBD1 (5 bases). This CDR3 spans 13 amino acids. Germline loops: CDR1 MNHNS, CDR2 SASEGT. With 2 bases removed from V and 7 bases from J, the gap between germline ends came to 11 bases. CDR3 region: CASSETGRRGYTF. The CDR3 nucleotides are TGTGCCAGCAGTGAAACAGGCAGACGTGGCTACACCTTC.

The chain employs TRBV19 and TRBJ1-6; 8 bases fit TRBD1. Germline CDR1 is LNHDA and CDR2 is SQIVND (reference sequence). The CDR3 runs 16 residues. V shed 2 bases and J 7 bases; nucleotides not matched to a gene: 7. This CDR3 reads CASSISRQGRNSPLHF. The CDR3 region has the DNA TGTGCCAGTAGTATAAGTCGACAGGGGCGGAATTCACCCCTCCACTTT.

The chain employs TRBV5-1 and TRBJ2-1; no reliable D call. CDR1 SGHRS and CDR2 YFSETQ come from the germline V gene. CDR3 length: 13 residues. V dropped 4 bases and J dropped 8 bases, with 13 bases sitting between them. CDR3 residues: CASSRASRDEQFF. CDR3 DNA: TGCGCCAGCAGCCGGGCCAGCCGCGATGAGCAGTTCTTC.

This clone was seen a handful of times. The chain carries TRBV7-3 and TRBJ1-2; D is perhaps TRBD1 (5 bases). The V gene lost 1 base and the J gene lost 5 bases, with 8 bases spanning the gap. The CDR3 contains 13 residues. Germline CDR1 is SGHTA and CDR2 is FQGTGA. The CDR3 nucleotides read TGTGCCAGCAGCTTAAACGGGGGGTATGGCTACACCTTC. It is translated as CASSLNGGYGYTF.